The 5 T cell receptor beta chains below come from one sample, sequenced in a study of cytomegalovirus exposure and HLA in healthy donors. In the PCR, 60 Vbeta and 13 Jbeta primers were used. Sequencing used immunoSEQ multiplex PCR; TCRdb keeps in-frame clones, though not all of them. The sample lists 100,000 to 120,000 clones, roughly 15% occurring once. Sequencing input: PBMCs. The receptor source for this set is a female donor in good health and CMV-seronegative.

This chain connects TRBV10-3 to TRBJ2-3, with a tentative D call TRBD2 (6 bases). Trimming removed 3 bases from V and 0 bases from J, with 16 bases in between. This CDR3 has 17 residues. Germline loops: CDR1 ENHRY, CDR2 SYGVKD. The CDR3 bases are TGTGCCATCAGTGAAGGACCCGGGGGAGCTAGCACAGATACGCAGTATTTT. It yields the protein CAISEGPGGASTDTQYF.

This sequence joins TRBV7-8 and TRBJ2-5; TRBD1 matches at 9 bases. CDR1 and CDR2 from the germline V gene are SGHVS and FQNEAQ. V dropped 8 bases and J dropped 6; count of bases not matched to a gene: 13. The CDR3 runs to 15 residues. CDR3 in amino acids: CASGSGQGRRQTQYF. Written as DNA, the CDR3 is TGTGCCAGCGGCTCGGGACAGGGCCGGCGACAGACCCAGTACTTC.

The V gene is TRBV4-3, the J gene TRBJ2-7; 9 bases line up with TRBD2. The CDR3 is made up of 17 amino acids. Trimming took 0 bases from V and 7 from J; bases not matched to a gene: 13. Germline V gene lookup returns CDR1 LGHNA and CDR2 YSLEER. The DNA for the CDR3 is TGCGCCAGCAGCCAAGATCTTTGGCGGGAGGGACCTCAGGAGCAGTACTTC. This translates into CASSQDLWREGPQEQYF.

V and J are TRBV6-6 and TRBJ1-2; weak D call: TRBD1 (6 bases). Per germline, CDR1 MNHNY and CDR2 SVGAGI (reference sequence). The CDR3 is 15 residues long. The germline V and J ends were trimmed by 6 bases and 4 bases, with 18 bases remaining between them. This chain's CDR3 is CASSPPEGVAYGYTF. CDR3 bases: TGTGCCAGCAGCCCCCCCGAGGGGGTAGCCTATGGCTACACCTTC.

Only a few counts were recorded for this clone. J is TRBJ2-7 and V is TRBV4-3; possibly TRBD1 for D (6 bases). Trimming took 4 bases from V and 4 from J, leaving 17 bases between them. This CDR3 has 15 amino acids. The germline V gene encodes CDR1 LGHNA and CDR2 YSLEER. CDR3 protein: CASSLTDRSGYEQYF. The CDR3 DNA reads as TGCGCCAGCAGCCTAACCGACAGGTCTGGATACGAGCAGTACTTC.